Presented here are 9 T cell receptor beta chains from one specimen sequenced in a study of early T cells in non-severe SARS-CoV-2 infection. One entry per CDR3 protein results from TCRdb running MiXCR on the 5' RACE reads. The sample gives about 40,000 distinct CDR3 sequences, approximately 4.8% of which show up once; 4.8% is in the top ten. The material sequenced was whole blood. These receptors came from an adult who was a healthcare worker with PCR-confirmed SARS-CoV-2 infection or an uninfected control (not recorded which).

This clonotype was counted at least ten times. Mismatch with germline at one junction end may stem from a read error. The chain carries TRBV20-1 and TRBJ2-1; 9 nucleotides agree with TRBD1. CDR1 is DFQATT, CDR2 SNEGSKA, per germline (reference sequence). The CDR3 loop spans 14 amino acids. CDR3 sequence (DNA): TGCAGCGCTAGGGGACAGGGTTTGGGGAATGAGCAGTTCTTC. Translating gives CSARGQGLGNEQFF.

This clonotype has a count of ten or more. CDR3 loop: CSAYPGGRLADTQYF. CDR3 nucleotides: TGCAGTGCTTACCCGGGGGGGCGGTTGGCAGATACGCAGTATTTT. The chain employs TRBV20-1 and TRBJ2-3; 8 bases fit TRBD2. CDR3 length: 15 residues. The V and J ends lost 5 bases and 4 bases, in that order; junction bases with no gene match: 11. In germline, CDR1 is DFQATT, CDR2 SNEGSKA (reference sequence).

This clonotype was found many times. The chain is built from TRBV19 and TRBJ2-4, with TRBD1 matching over 7 bases. The CDR3 runs 14 residues. V dropped 4 bases and J dropped 6; count of bases not matched to a gene: 6. Germline loops: CDR1 LNHDA, CDR2 SQIVND (reference sequence). CDR3 bases: TGTGCCAGTAGTACGACAGGGAACGTAAACATTCAGTACTTC. Protein sequence: CASSTTGNVNIQYF.

This clonotype has ten or more counts. The chain joins TRBV4-1 to TRBJ2-7; no definite D call. Germline V gene sequence: CDR1 MGHRA, CDR2 YSYEKL. The CDR3 covers 13 residues. The V end lost 3 bases, the J end lost 7 bases, and 13 bases lay between the germline ends. This chain's CDR3 is CASSHPIAREQYF. The CDR3 DNA follows: TGCGCCAGCAGCCACCCGATCGCTAGGGAGCAGTACTTC.

This clonotype was counted many times. This chain joins TRBV21-1 and TRBJ2-1; no check of the table's D call, TRBD2, against the DNA was made. TRBV21-1 constitutes a pseudogene. The CDR3 contains 15 residues. The CDR3 sequence is CASIRGLADYNEQFF. The CDR3 bases are TGTGCCAGCATCCGAGGACTAGCGGACTACAATGAGCAGTTCTTC.

The table lists this clonotype with a few counts. The chain joins TRBV27 to TRBJ1-4; D perhaps matches TRBD1 (5 bases). Germline V gene data show CDR1 as MNHEY and CDR2 as SMNVEV (reference sequence). V lost 3 bases and J 8 bases, leaving 13 bases between the germline ends. There are 14 residues in the CDR3. CDR3 in DNA: TGTGCCAGCAGTTTTCAGGGTGTGGGAGAAAAACTGTTTTTT. This gives the protein CASSFQGVGEKLFF. Together with reference TRBV27 and TRBJ1-4, the CDR3 gives the full variable domain: EAQVTQNPRYLITVTGKKLTVTCSQNMNHEYMSWYRQDPGLGLRQIYYSMNVEVTDKGDVPEGYKVSRKEKRNFPLILESPSPNQTSLYFCASSFQGVGEKLFFGSGTQLSVL.

This clonotype has just a few counts. The rearrangement links TRBV18 to TRBJ1-5; D is perhaps TRBD1 (5 bases). The V gene lost 3 bases and the J gene lost 5 bases, with 14 bases spanning the gap. This CDR3 has 15 amino acids. Germline V gives CDR1 KGHSH, CDR2 LQKENI. CDR3 in amino acids: CASSPGAGEYQPQHF. CDR3 in DNA: TGTGCCAGCTCACCCGGGGCCGGGGAGTATCAGCCCCAGCATTTT.

The sample holds many counts of this clonotype. J is TRBJ2-4 and V is TRBV7-9; 11 bases align to TRBD2. The CDR3 has 16 amino acids. Germline assignment: CDR1 SEHNR and CDR2 FQNEAQ (reference sequence). The V and J ends lost 7 bases and 3 bases, in that order; junction bases with no gene match: 8. The CDR3 nucleotides are TGTGCCAGCACATCACTAGCGGGGGTTGGCAAAAACATTCAGTACTTC. Protein: CASTSLAGVGKNIQYF.

There are a few counts of this clonotype. The J gene is TRBJ2-2, the V gene TRBV24-1; unclear D gene. Trimming stripped 4 bases from V and 7 bases from J, with 6 bases between. In germline, CDR1 is KGHDR, CDR2 SFDVKD. CDR3 length equals 12 residues. CDR3: CATSDPLGELFF. CDR3 DNA: TGTGCCACCAGTGACCCTCTCGGGGAGCTGTTTTTT.